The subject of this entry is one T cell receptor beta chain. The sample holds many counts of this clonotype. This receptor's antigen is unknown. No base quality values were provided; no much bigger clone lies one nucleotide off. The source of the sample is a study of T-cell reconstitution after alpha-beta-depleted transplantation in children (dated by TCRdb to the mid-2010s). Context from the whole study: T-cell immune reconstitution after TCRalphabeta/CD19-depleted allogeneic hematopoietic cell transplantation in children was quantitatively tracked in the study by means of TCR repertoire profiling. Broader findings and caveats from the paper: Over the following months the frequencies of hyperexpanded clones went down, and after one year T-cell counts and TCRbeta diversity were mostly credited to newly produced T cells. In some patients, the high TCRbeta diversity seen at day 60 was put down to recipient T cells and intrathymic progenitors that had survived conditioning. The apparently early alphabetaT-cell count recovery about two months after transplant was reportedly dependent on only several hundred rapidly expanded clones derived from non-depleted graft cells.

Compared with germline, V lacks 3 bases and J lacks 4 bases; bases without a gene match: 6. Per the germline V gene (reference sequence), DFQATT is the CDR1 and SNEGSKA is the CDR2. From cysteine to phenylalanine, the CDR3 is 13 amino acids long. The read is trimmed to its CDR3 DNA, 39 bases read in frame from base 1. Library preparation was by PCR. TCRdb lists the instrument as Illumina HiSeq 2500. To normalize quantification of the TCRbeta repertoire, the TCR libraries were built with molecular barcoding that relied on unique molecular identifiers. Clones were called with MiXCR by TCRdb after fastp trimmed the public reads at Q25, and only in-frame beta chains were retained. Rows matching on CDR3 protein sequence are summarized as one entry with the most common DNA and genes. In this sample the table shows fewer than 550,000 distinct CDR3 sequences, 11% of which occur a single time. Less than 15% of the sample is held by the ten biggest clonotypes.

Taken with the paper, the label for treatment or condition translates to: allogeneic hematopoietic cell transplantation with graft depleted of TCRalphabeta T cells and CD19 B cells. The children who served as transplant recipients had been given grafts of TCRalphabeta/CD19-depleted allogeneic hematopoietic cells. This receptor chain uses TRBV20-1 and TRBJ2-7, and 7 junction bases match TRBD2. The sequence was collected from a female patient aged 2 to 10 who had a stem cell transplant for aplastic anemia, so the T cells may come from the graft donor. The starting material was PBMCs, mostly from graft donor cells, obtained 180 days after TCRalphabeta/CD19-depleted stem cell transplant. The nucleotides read TGCAGTGCTAGGTTAGCGGGTAGGTACGAGCAGTACTTC. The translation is CSARLAGRYEQYF.